Presented here are 24 T cell receptor beta chains from one specimen sequenced in a study of blood T cell repertoires in COVID-19. Data came from immunoSEQ multiplex PCR; TCRdb stores just in-frame clones and leaves some out. The sample records 60,000 to 85,000 clones, roughly three quarters being singletons. Sequences were obtained from peripheral blood. All receptors come from an older woman with acute or convalescent COVID-19.

This clone turned up a few times. The V and J genes are TRBV11-3 and TRBJ2-1; possibly TRBD1 for D (6 bases). The CDR3 length is 15 residues. The ends were cut back, 5 bases at V and 4 bases at J, with 15 bases in the middle. Germline V gene lookup returns CDR1 SGHNT and CDR2 YENEEA. The CDR3 region has the DNA TGTGCCAGCAGCCTCGGGGACACCTCTTACAATGAGCAGTTCTTC. It codes for CASSLGDTSYNEQFF.

This chain joins TRBV5-8 and TRBJ2-1; D uncertain. V was shortened by 4 bases and J by 5 bases, with 13 bases between the two germline ends. CDR3 length: 14 amino acids. Looked up from germline, CDR1 is SGHTS and CDR2 is YDEGEE. Written as DNA, the CDR3 is TGTGCCAGCAGCCCCGGTGGGCAGCACAATGAGCAGTTCTTC. Translation: CASSPGGQHNEQFF.

The rearrangement joins TRBV19 to TRBJ2-5; perhaps TRBD1 as D (5 bases). Germline V gives CDR1 LNHDA, CDR2 SQIVND (reference sequence). Trimming took 5 bases from V and 2 from J, leaving 9 bases between them. This CDR3 contains 13 residues. The CDR3 nucleotides read TGTGCCAGTAGTGGGGCGCAGCAAGAGACCCAGTACTTC. This codes for CASSGAQQETQYF.

The rearrangement links TRBV18 to TRBJ1-1, with D hard to call. Germline CDR1 KGHSH, CDR2 LQKENI. CDR3 size: 15 residues. V lost 0 bases and J lost 7, with 15 bases in between. In DNA form, the CDR3 reads TGTGCCAGCTCACCACCGAGTAGTATGGCGGGTGAAGCTTTCTTT. Protein sequence: CASSPPSSMAGEAFF.

The V gene is TRBV28, the J gene TRBJ1-5, with D tentatively TRBD1 (5 bases). Deletions cut 6 bases from V and 1 base from J, with 13 bases between. CDR3 length equals 15 residues. Germline-derived CDR1 and CDR2 are MDHEN and SYDVKM. In nucleotides, the CDR3 is TGTGCCAGCAGCTCCCAGGAGGGGAGCAATCAGCCCCAGCATTTT. Translation gives CASSSQEGSNQPQHF.

The gene calls are TRBV11-2 and TRBJ1-2; tentatively, D is TRBD1 (5 bases). With 4 bases removed from V and 0 bases from J, the gap between germline ends came to 9 bases. Germline V gene data show CDR1 as SGHAT and CDR2 as FQNNGV. The CDR3 extends over 14 amino acids. This CDR3 reads CASSWGLPNYGYTF. The DNA for the CDR3 is TGTGCCAGCAGCTGGGGACTGCCTAACTATGGCTACACCTTC.

The chain recombines TRBV7-3 with TRBJ2-2; no reliable D call. V was pared by 0 bases and J by 5 bases, with 4 bases between. Germline V lookup: CDR1 SGHTA, CDR2 FQGTGA. The length of the CDR3 is 13 residues. Written as DNA, the CDR3 is TGTGCCAGCAGCTTAACGTCGACCGGGGAGCTGTTTTTT. It specifies CASSLTSTGELFF.

V usage is TRBV4-1 and J usage is TRBJ2-7; no definite D call. V lost 1 base and J lost 2, with 15 bases in between. The V gene's germline CDR1 is MGHRA and CDR2 YSYEKL. This CDR3 region has 16 residues. CDR3 region: CASSQGGNRLTYEQYF. The CDR3 coding sequence is TGCGCCAGCAGCCAAGGAGGTAACCGCCTTACCTACGAGCAGTACTTC.

The V gene is TRBV7-3, the J gene TRBJ2-5; D may be TRBD2 (5 bases). The CDR3 consists of 15 residues. Trimming took 1 base from V and 3 from J, leaving 12 bases between them. Germline loops: CDR1 SGHTA, CDR2 FQGTGA. The CDR3 is CASSLNGNREETQYF. The CDR3 DNA reads as TGTGCCAGCAGCTTAAACGGGAACCGTGAAGAGACCCAGTACTTC.

The DNA for the CDR3 is TGTGCCAGCAGCGTAGCCGGGGACAAGCGATATACGCAGTATTTT. Translation: CASSVAGDKRYTQYF. The chain combines TRBV9 with TRBJ2-3; D is perhaps TRBD1 (6 bases). Germline V gene sequence: CDR1 SGDLS, CDR2 YYNGEE. Trimming pared 0 bases from V and 7 bases from J, leaving 15 bases between. The CDR3 runs to 15 residues. Full variable domain (rest looked up from reference TRBV9 and TRBJ2-3): DSGVTQTPKHLITATGQRVTLRCSPRSGDLSVYWYQQSLDQGLQFLIQYYNGEERAKGNILERFSAQQFPDLHSELNLSSLELGDSALYFCASSVAGDKRYTQYFGPGTRLTVL.

V gene TRBV5-1 combines with J gene TRBJ1-1; D unclear. Germline values: CDR1 SGHRS, CDR2 YFSETQ. The germline V and J ends were trimmed by 5 bases and 3 bases, with 11 bases remaining between them. The CDR3 is 13 amino acids. The CDR3 DNA sequence: TGCGCCAGCAGTCCCGAGGGTTACACTGAAGCTTTCTTT. Its protein product is CASSPEGYTEAFF.

This rearrangement joins TRBV9 to TRBJ1-2, with 9 bases aligning to TRBD1. CDR1 and CDR2 (germline): SGDLS, YYNGEE. CDR3 length: 15 residues. Germline trimming cut 4 bases from V and 1 base from J; bases unmatched to any gene: 5. The CDR3 spells CASSMTGGYNYGYTF. CDR3 nucleotides: TGTGCCAGCAGCATGACAGGGGGTTATAACTATGGCTACACCTTC.

This chain connects TRBV14 to TRBJ1-6; D is unclear. The CDR3 length is 13 residues. V lost 5 bases and J lost 10, with 12 bases in between. Germline CDR1 and CDR2: SGHDN and FVKESK. The CDR3 DNA sequence: TGTGCCAGCAGCGCCGGAGAGAGGTCACCCCTCCACTTT. It is translated as CASSAGERSPLHF. The full variable domain, with the rest looked up from reference TRBV14 and TRBJ1-6, is EAGVTQFPSHSVIEKGQTVTLRCDPISGHDNLYWYRRVMGKEIKFLLHFVKESKQDESGMPNNRFLAERTGGTYSTLKVQPAELEDSGVYFCASSAGERSPLHFGNGTRLTVT.

The chain has TRBV6-5 and TRBJ2-2, with D perhaps matching TRBD2 (7 bases). Trimming left V 2 bases short and J 4 bases short, with 11 bases between. Germline V gene data show CDR1 as MNHEY and CDR2 as SVGAGI. The CDR3 is made up of 15 amino acids. In nucleotides, the CDR3 is TGTGCCAGCAGTTACGAAGGGGGGGGCACCGGGGAGCTGTTTTTT. Its translation is CASSYEGGGTGELFF.

The chain links TRBV6-6 to TRBJ1-1, with D unclear. The CDR3 loop spans 14 amino acids. Germline assignment: CDR1 MNHNY and CDR2 SVGAGI (reference sequence). The V end lost 0 bases, the J end lost 0 bases, and 5 bases lay between the germline ends. CDR3 amino acids: CASSYSALNTEAFF. The CDR3 DNA sequence: TGTGCCAGCAGTTACTCGGCCCTGAACACTGAAGCTTTCTTT.

The V gene is TRBV6-1, the J gene TRBJ1-2; a possible D gene is TRBD1 (5 bases). CDR1 and CDR2 from the germline V gene are MNHNS and SASEGT. Between the trimmed V and J ends, which lost 0 bases and 4 bases, there was a span of 12 bases. This CDR3 has 15 residues. In DNA form, the CDR3 reads TGTGCCAGCAGTGAAGCGCACAGGACCCTCTATGGCTACACCTTC. This sequence encodes CASSEAHRTLYGYTF.

The chain combines TRBV19 with TRBJ1-1; D unresolved. The CDR3 spans 16 residues. V was pared by 5 bases and J by 3 bases, with 19 bases between. Germline CDR1 is LNHDA and CDR2 is SQIVND (reference sequence). The CDR3 bases are TGTGCCAGTAGTTCTCCTAGGGTACTCGGGGACACTGAAGCTTTCTTT. Its protein product is CASSSPRVLGDTEAFF.

CDR3 loop: CASSQDFGTDNQPQHF. In DNA form, the CDR3 reads TGCGCCAGCAGCCAAGATTTTGGGACAGACAATCAGCCCCAGCATTTT. This chain connects TRBV4-1 to TRBJ1-5; 7 bases are shared with TRBD1. The CDR3 sequence is 16 residues long. V gave up 0 bases and J gave up 3 bases; unmatched junction bases: 5. Germline V gene lookup returns CDR1 MGHRA and CDR2 YSYEKL.

This sequence joins TRBV3-1 (or the pseudogene TRBV3-2) and TRBJ1-3; TRBD1 matches 7 bases. The CDR3 is made up of 15 amino acids. J lost 2 bases, V lost 7 bases, and 8 bases had no gene match. Germline-derived CDR1 and CDR2 are LGHDT and YNNKEL (reference sequence). The CDR3 DNA follows: TGTGCCAGCAACCTAAGGGGGCTGCCTGGAAACACCATATATTTT. Translating it yields CASNLRGLPGNTIYF.

The chain carries TRBV7-9 and TRBJ1-4, with D uncertain. The CDR3 spans 12 residues. Per the germline V gene, CDR1 is SEHNR and CDR2 is FQNEAQ (reference sequence). The V end was cut by 5 bases, the J end by 7 bases, with 8 bases between. As DNA, the CDR3 is TGTGCCAGCAGCCGAGAGGGTGAAAAACTGTTTTTT. Translating gives CASSREGEKLFF.

The chain combines TRBV5-1 with TRBJ1-4, with 7 bases lining up with TRBD1. The germline CDR1 and CDR2 sequences are SGHRS and YFSETQ. V was pared by 4 bases and J by 4 bases, with 4 bases of the junction left unmatched. CDR3 length equals 14 residues. CDR3 nucleotide sequence: TGCGCCAGCAGCACGGGACAGTTTAATGAAAAACTGTTTTTT. Its protein is CASSTGQFNEKLFF. The variable domain in full, with the rest retrieved from reference TRBV5-1 and TRBJ1-4, is KAGVTQTPRYLIKTRGQQVTLSCSPISGHRSVSWYQQTPGQGLQFLFEYFSETQRNKGNFPGRFSGRQFSNSRSEMNVSTLELGDSALYLCASSTGQFNEKLFFGSGTQLSVL.

The chain links TRBV6-6 to TRBJ1-2; D not certain. The CDR3 totals 14 residues. Germline V CDR1 and CDR2: MNHNY, SVGAGI (reference sequence). The V gene lost 7 bases and the J gene lost 2 bases, with 14 bases spanning the gap. The CDR3 nucleotides are TGTGCCAGCACCCCGAGGAGCTTCAACTATGGCTACACCTTC. This gives the protein CASTPRSFNYGYTF.

To note about this clone: An end of the junction differs from the germline gene, which may be a read error. The chain combines TRBV24-1 with TRBJ2-5; TRBD2 might be the D (6 bases). The CDR3 spans 13 residues. Germline V gives CDR1 KGHDR, CDR2 SFDVKD. The CDR3 loop reads CATSEGPGLPQHF. The CDR3, as DNA: TGTGCCACCAGTGAGGGCCCGGGACTGCCCCAGCACTTC.

This clone appeared once. The rearrangement links TRBV19 to TRBJ1-5; 9 nucleotides align to TRBD1. V lost 5 bases to trimming and J lost 0 bases; unmatched junction nucleotides: 8. The germline gives CDR1 LNHDA, CDR2 SQIVND (reference sequence). The CDR3 sequence is 17 residues long. The CDR3 nucleotides are TGTGCCAGTAGTTCGGGCCGGGACAGGGCTAGCAATCAGCCCCAGCATTTT. Encoded protein: CASSSGRDRASNQPQHF.